This T cell receptor beta chain was observed in a study of brain T cells in children with intractable seizures. Study-wide findings and caveats: Only CDR3 sequence similarity suggested viral specificity, without known HCMV serostatus. Absence of clones before surgery may stem from lower sequencing depth.

Comments on this clone: Antigen specificity is unknown.

The table came from immunoSEQ multiplex PCR; TCRdb's copy has only in-frame clones and leaves some out. Altogether about 320,000 clones are present, over 90% being singletons, with the ten largest covering roughly 5.7%. The time point: blood from clinic visit 5 months post-surgery; TSC patient then seizure free. Surgery cases with the highest brain T cell transcript signatures were chosen for sequencing. Pre-surgery treatment included at least one anti-epileptic drug. This sample comprised peripheral blood, obtained less than 6 months after surgery. The TCR comes from a boy under two years old with tuberous sclerosis and intractable seizures.

CDR3 DNA: TGTGCCAGCAGTCCCCTTTTTTTGGAGGGGTATGGCTACACCTTC. It specifies CASSPLFLEGYGYTF. V gene TRBV6-5 combines with J gene TRBJ1-2; D possibly corresponds to TRBD1 (5 bases). V lost 5 bases to trimming and J lost 5 bases, with 18 bases between them. Germline assignment: CDR1 MNHEY and CDR2 SVGAGI. This CDR3 comprises 15 residues.